This passage covers 15 T cell receptor beta chains from one sample sequenced in a study of cytomegalovirus exposure and HLA in healthy donors. Primers included in the PCR were 60 Vbeta and 13 Jbeta primers. Sequencing was performed with immunoSEQ multiplex PCR; in TCRdb, only in-frame clones are kept and a portion is missing. Among 99,000 or so clones listed, about 13% were seen once. The sequenced sample was PBMCs. The receptors were gathered from a middle-aged man in good health and CMV-seropositive.

This chain joins TRBV7-9 and TRBJ1-1; TRBD1 matches at 7 bases. Germline CDR1 is SEHNR and CDR2 is FQNEAQ (reference sequence). The CDR3 length is 15 residues. V shed 5 bases and J 0 bases; nucleotides not matched to a gene: 6. The CDR3 DNA is TGTGCCAGCAGCGAAATGGGGACAGTGAACACTGAAGCTTTCTTT. Translation: CASSEMGTVNTEAFF.

The sample holds a few counts of this clone. V and J are TRBV13 and TRBJ2-7, with 7 bases fitting TRBD2. This CDR3 contains 15 residues. The ends lost 5 bases at V and 4 bases at J; junction bases unmatched: 11. The germline gives CDR1 PRHDT, CDR2 FYEKMQ (reference sequence). DNA for the CDR3: TGTGCCAGCAGCCCGGGGTGGGGGGGAGAGTACGAGCAGTACTTC. It translates to CASSPGWGGEYEQYF.

This clone was counted only a few times. V and J are TRBV30 and TRBJ1-2, with TRBD1 identical over 10 bases. Germline trimming cut 2 bases from V and 7 bases from J; bases unmatched to any gene: 4. This CDR3 is built from 13 residues. CDR1 GTSNPN and CDR2 SVGIG come from the germline V gene (reference sequence). CDR3 bases: TGTGCCTGGAGTCTACGGGACAGGGGTGGCTACACCTTC. It codes for CAWSLRDRGGYTF.

This chain links TRBV19 with TRBJ2-7; D not resolved. The CDR3 contains 14 residues. Germline CDR1 and CDR2: LNHDA and SQIVND (reference sequence). The V end was cut by 1 base, the J end by 0 bases, with 7 bases between. CDR3 protein: CASSIGANSYEQYF. The CDR3 DNA reads TGTGCCAGTAGTATAGGGGCCAACTCCTACGAGCAGTACTTC.

In its sample, this clone was seen a few times. The J gene is TRBJ2-7, the V gene TRBV4-3; D might be TRBD1 (6 bases). The CDR3 has 15 residues. The germline gives CDR1 LGHNA, CDR2 YSLEER. V was shortened by 1 base and J by 2 bases, with 12 bases between the two germline ends. The CDR3: CASSQAPPGAYEQYF. For the CDR3, the DNA is TGCGCCAGCAGCCAAGCCCCCCCAGGGGCCTACGAGCAGTACTTC.

In its sample, this clone was seen a few times. V gene TRBV27 combines with J gene TRBJ2-3; D uncertain. The CDR3 totals 15 residues. Trimming shortened V by 4 bases and J by 1 base, and 12 bases separated the two germline ends. Germline V CDR1 and CDR2: MNHEY, SMNVEV (reference sequence). Here the CDR3 DNA reads TGTGCCAGCAGTTCTCTAGATTGGGGCACAGATACGCAGTATTTT. This translates into CASSSLDWGTDTQYF.

This clone was detected a few times. The chain couples TRBV6-5 to TRBJ2-5; 10 bases are shared with TRBD2. With V trimmed by 9 bases and J by 4 bases, 5 bases remained unmatched. CDR1 and CDR2 from the germline V gene are MNHEY and SVGAGI. The CDR3 contains 13 residues. The CDR3 bases are TGTGCCAGTCGAGCGGGAGGGAGAGAGACCCAGTACTTC. Its translation: CASRAGGRETQYF.

This clone has a handful of counts. This sequence joins TRBV7-8 and TRBJ2-7; no definite D call. This CDR3 comprises 13 residues. Trimming took 1 base from V and 4 from J, leaving 8 bases between them. Germline CDR1 reads SGHVS; CDR2 reads FQNEAQ. The CDR3 DNA follows: TGTGCCAGCAGCTTAGACACCCTTTACGAGCAGTACTTC. This sequence encodes CASSLDTLYEQYF.

The sample holds a few counts of this clone. This chain connects TRBV11-2 to TRBJ1-2; weak D call: TRBD1 (5 bases). CDR1 is SGHAT and CDR2 is FQNNGV in the germline V gene. This CDR3 region has 15 residues. V was trimmed by 5 bases and J by 2 bases, leaving 15 bases between them. The CDR3 protein is CASSPVGQANYGYTF. For the CDR3, the DNA is TGTGCCAGCAGCCCCGTGGGGCAAGCCAACTATGGCTACACCTTC.

This chain links TRBV5-1 with TRBJ2-5; 9 nucleotides align to TRBD1. This CDR3 comprises 14 residues. Germline lookup yields CDR1 SGHRS and CDR2 YFSETQ. J gave up 5 bases and V 4 bases, and 6 bases lay outside the gene matches. CDR3 DNA sequence: TGCGCCAGCAGCAGAGGACAGGGGTTGGAGACCCAGTACTTC. This codes for CASSRGQGLETQYF.

The sample holds a few counts of this clone. The chain links TRBV5-5 to TRBJ1-5, with no clear D. Germline V gene data show CDR1 as SGHKS and CDR2 as YYEKEE (reference sequence). The CDR3 has 16 amino acids. V was pared by 4 bases and J by 3 bases, with 17 bases between. The CDR3 bases are TGTGCCAGCAGCCGGACGGGGAGTGTGTTCAATCAGCCCCAGCATTTT. This translates into CASSRTGSVFNQPQHF.

There are a few counts of this clone. The chain employs TRBV4-3 and TRBJ1-5; D is perhaps TRBD1 (6 bases). The germline CDR1 and CDR2 sequences are LGHNA and YSLEER. The CDR3 length is 15 residues. V lost 3 bases to trimming and J lost 6 bases, with 15 bases between them. The CDR3 nucleotides are TGCGCCAGCAGCCAGCAAAGGGGGATCGGTCAGCCCCAGCATTTT. Protein: CASSQQRGIGQPQHF.

The chain carries TRBV6-5 and TRBJ2-7, with TRBD2 as a possible D gene (6 bases). Trimming removed 6 bases from V and 4 bases from J, with 19 bases in between. This CDR3 has 15 residues. Germline V gene lookup returns CDR1 MNHEY and CDR2 SVGAGI. The DNA for the CDR3 is TGTGCCAGCAGAAACACGGGCGGGATAAGGTACGAGCAGTACTTC. The encoded protein is CASRNTGGIRYEQYF.

Points on this clone: The identical CDR3 is also encoded by other nucleotide sequences in the sample. This rearrangement joins TRBV29-1 to TRBJ2-5, with 14 bases fitting TRBD2. Germline CDR1 and CDR2: SQVTM and ANQGSEA. This CDR3 has 13 amino acids. V dropped 7 bases and J dropped 5; count of bases not matched to a gene: 3. The CDR3 sequence: CSGGLAGGETQYF. The CDR3, as DNA: TGCAGCGGTGGACTAGCGGGAGGCGAGACCCAGTACTTC. Variable domain in full (rest from reference TRBV29-1 and TRBJ2-5): SAVISQKPSRDICQRGTSLTIQCQVDSQVTMMFWYRQQPGQSLTLIATANQGSEATYESGFVIDKFPISRPNLTFSTLTVSNMSPEDSSIYLCSGGLAGGETQYFGPGTRLLVL.

This sequence joins TRBV30 and TRBJ2-3; no definite D call. The germline V gene encodes CDR1 GTSNPN and CDR2 SVGIG (reference sequence). CDR3 length equals 11 residues. V shed 3 bases and J shed 4 bases, with 5 bases lying between them. The CDR3 bases are TGTGCCTGGAGCACAGCAGATACGCAGTATTTT. This translates into CAWSTADTQYF.